This TCR beta chain was recovered during a study of blood T cell repertoires in COVID-19. Some clones are missing from TCRdb's copy, which holds only in-frame ones; the method was immunoSEQ multiplex PCR. The table lists about 140,000 clones, around 79% of them singletons. This CDR3 has 15 residues. V was pared by 0 bases and J by 3 bases, with 3 bases of the junction left unmatched. The germline gives CDR1 SGDLS, CDR2 YYNGEE. Material for sequencing was PBMCs or T cells enriched from blood (not recorded which). The chain links TRBV9 to TRBJ2-5, with 9 nucleotides matching TRBD1. This sequence was found in a woman aged 50 to 65 who had recovered from COVID-19. The DNA of the CDR3 is TGTGCCAGCAGCGTAGACGGACAGGGGAAAGAGACCCAGTACTTC. This sequence encodes CASSVDGQGKETQYF.